This T cell receptor (beta chain) was sequenced in a study of CD4 T cells in relation to SARS-CoV-2 and coronaviruses. Notes on the study in general: Each donor contributed either pre-pandemic or post-infection samples, not both.

Germline V gene sequence: CDR1 LGHNA, CDR2 YSLEER. The V and J ends lost 0 bases and 2 bases, in that order; junction bases with no gene match: 8. This CDR3 contains 17 residues. A note on this clone: Its target is not known.

Before the COVID-19 pandemic, during about 2010-2018, CD4+ T cells were taken from unexposed donors. Isolation of CD4+ T cells took place after roughly nine days in culture. Cultures held under 2.5 million PBMCs per well with roughly 10 IU/ml IL-2. The protocol was immunoSEQ multiplex PCR, while the TCRdb copy is restricted to in-frame clones and leaves out a portion. The repertoire includes about 17,000 clones, 82% of them detected once, and 25% to 35% sits in the top ten. The sequenced material came from CD4+ T cells from PBMCs, cultured in vitro. This chain uses TRBV4-3 with TRBJ2-7; TRBD2 aligns across 9 bases. This sequence was found in a human donor in good health. For the CDR3, the DNA is TGCGCCAGCAGCCAAGATTATGCTAGCGGGACCACCTACGAGCAGTACTTC. It is translated as CASSQDYASGTTYEQYF.